Listed here are 30 T cell receptor beta chains from one sample, sequenced in a study of spatial heterogeneity in lung cancer. The time point was: sample taken at primary tumor resection. From the 5' RACE reads, TCRdb called clonotypes with MiXCR, one entry per CDR3 protein. The sample holds about 7,800 distinct CDR3 sequences, roughly 8.6% seen once. This specimen consisted of PBMCs, obtained at surgery. All receptors derive from a male donor with early-stage non-small cell lung cancer.

This clonotype was recorded at least ten times. This chain connects TRBV5-1 to TRBJ2-7, with D tentatively TRBD2 (6 bases). The CDR3 spans 15 residues. The V gene lost 0 bases and the J gene lost 6 bases, with 16 bases spanning the gap. CDR1 SGHRS and CDR2 YFSETQ come from the germline V gene. CDR3 sequence reads: CASSLDGSWGLEQYF. CDR3 DNA sequence: TGCGCCAGCAGCTTGGATGGTAGCTGGGGACTCGAGCAGTACTTC. Full variable domain (rest looked up from reference TRBV5-1 and TRBJ2-7): KAGVTQTPRYLIKTRGQQVTLSCSPISGHRSVSWYQQTPGQGLQFLFEYFSETQRNKGNFPGRFSGRQFSNSRSEMNVSTLELGDSALYLCASSLDGSWGLEQYFGPGTRLTVT.

Relative to its sample, this clonotype is medium-sized. The V and J genes are TRBV28 and TRBJ2-7; 9 nucleotides match TRBD1. The germline CDR1 and CDR2 sequences are MDHEN and SYDVKM. Germline trimming cut 7 bases from V and 3 bases from J; bases unmatched to any gene: 10. The CDR3 totals 15 residues. The CDR3 protein is CASTVSPGQGYEQYF. The CDR3 DNA is TGTGCCAGCACAGTTTCACCGGGACAGGGCTACGAGCAGTACTTC.

This clonotype is classed as medium-sized. The chain uses TRBV5-1 and TRBJ1-1; D might be TRBD1 (5 bases). V was shortened by 1 base and J by 1 base, with 5 bases between the two germline ends. This CDR3 has 13 amino acids. The germline V gene has CDR1 SGHRS and CDR2 YFSETQ. The CDR3, as DNA: TGCGCCAGCAGCTTGACAGGGAACACTGAAGCTTTCTTT. The encoded protein is CASSLTGNTEAFF.

In its sample, this clonotype is medium-sized. The chain links TRBV10-3 to TRBJ2-7, with TRBD2 matching over 13 bases. This CDR3 comprises 17 residues. Germline V gene lookup returns CDR1 ENHRY and CDR2 SYGVKD. J was trimmed by 1 base and V by 2 bases; bases with no gene match: 5. The CDR3 is CAISEGGTSGISYEQYF. The CDR3 DNA reads as TGTGCCATCAGTGAGGGTGGGACTAGCGGGATTTCCTACGAGCAGTACTTC.

This clonotype was recorded only once. V usage is TRBV11-3 and J usage is TRBJ2-6; D gene unclear. V was shortened by 2 bases and J by 2 bases, with 10 bases between the two germline ends. The CDR3 is 16 residues long. In germline, CDR1 is SGHNT, CDR2 YENEEA. The CDR3 loop is CASSLTLGTGANVLTF. The CDR3 coding sequence is TGTGCCAGCAGCTTAACATTGGGCACTGGGGCCAACGTCCTGACTTTC.

In its sample, this clonotype was seen many times. The V call is TRBV7-3, the J call TRBJ2-1; 8 positions agree with TRBD2. This CDR3 has 14 amino acids. After removal of 5 bases from V and 5 bases from J, the junction contained 5 bases not matched to a gene. Germline lookup yields CDR1 SGHTA and CDR2 FQGTGA. This CDR3 is CASSLGLANNEQFF. Here the CDR3 DNA reads TGTGCCAGCAGCCTCGGACTAGCAAACAATGAGCAGTTCTTC.

This clonotype came up many times. The genes are TRBV19 and TRBJ2-3; 14 nucleotides align to TRBD2. Germline V CDR1 and CDR2: LNHDA, SQIVND (reference sequence). CDR3 size: 21 residues. After removal of 5 bases from V and 3 bases from J, the junction contained 19 bases not matched to a gene. The CDR3 coding sequence is TGTGCCAGTAGTCCGGGGCAATCCGGGACTAGCGGGAGTACTGGAACAGATACGCAGTATTTT. This codes for CASSPGQSGTSGSTGTDTQYF.

This clonotype was counted many times. J is TRBJ2-7 and V is TRBV5-1, with a possible D match to TRBD1 (6 bases). V was pared by 4 bases and J by 2 bases, with 16 bases between. The V gene's germline CDR1 is SGHRS and CDR2 YFSETQ. This CDR3 has 15 residues. The CDR3 nucleotides are TGCGCCAGCAGCCGGGACATTGGGGCTACCTACGAGCAGTACTTC. Translating gives CASSRDIGATYEQYF.

This clonotype was observed at least ten times. This sequence joins TRBV12-3 or TRBV12-4 and TRBJ2-7, with D perhaps matching TRBD2 (6 bases). The CDR3 covers 15 residues. The V end was cut by 3 bases, the J end by 0 bases, with 12 bases between. CDR3 sequence: CASSLARGSSYEQYF. CDR3 DNA: TGTGCCAGCAGTTTGGCGCGGGGCAGCTCCTACGAGCAGTACTTC.

This clonotype was observed a handful of times. This chain joins TRBV20-1 and TRBJ1-4, with D tentatively TRBD1 (6 bases). Between the trimmed V and J ends, which lost 4 bases and 8 bases, there was a span of 17 bases. The CDR3 runs to 14 residues. Germline V lookup: CDR1 DFQATT, CDR2 SNEGSKA (reference sequence). Here the CDR3 reads CSAITQGLKEKLFF. DNA for the CDR3: TGCAGTGCTATAACACAGGGTTTAAAGGAAAAACTGTTTTTT.

This clonotype occurred many times. The chain joins TRBV28 to TRBJ2-1; 12 positions match TRBD2. The junction had 7 bases not matched to a gene; V was cut back by 3 bases and J by 10 bases. Germline assignment: CDR1 MDHEN and CDR2 SYDVKM. CDR3 length equals 15 residues. The CDR3 spells CASSFGLAGRGEQFF. CDR3 in DNA: TGTGCCAGCAGTTTCGGACTAGCGGGAAGGGGGGAGCAGTTCTTC.

This chain joins TRBV7-2 and TRBJ2-7; D assignment may be TRBD1 or TRBD2 (5 bases each). Germline V CDR1 and CDR2: SGHTA, FQGNSA. This CDR3 is built from 14 residues. The V end was cut by 1 base, the J end by 3 bases, with 10 bases between. CDR3 DNA sequence: TGTGCCAGCAGCTTAGGGGGGACCCGCTACGAGCAGTACTTC. As protein: CASSLGGTRYEQYF.

This clonotype was counted many times. The rearrangement uses TRBV7-9 and TRBJ2-3; the D is unclear. The V end was cut by 3 bases, the J end by 2 bases, with 9 bases between. Germline lookup yields CDR1 SEHNR and CDR2 FQNEAQ (reference sequence). The CDR3 is 14 amino acids. DNA of the CDR3: TGTGCCAGCAGCTTTAAACAGATCACAGATACGCAGTATTTT. This translates into CASSFKQITDTQYF.

This clonotype was detected many times. The rearrangement uses TRBV2 and TRBJ2-3, with D possibly being TRBD1 (5 bases). Trimming left V 5 bases short and J 5 bases short, with 8 bases between. Germline V gene lookup returns CDR1 SNHLY and CDR2 FYNNEI. This CDR3 spans 12 amino acids. The CDR3 region has the DNA TGTGCCAGCAGTTCAGGGTTAGATACGCAGTATTTT. Translation: CASSSGLDTQYF.

This clonotype was detected many times. This chain's CDR3 is CASKLGLAGVGQYF. The CDR3 DNA reads TGTGCCAGCAAACTCGGACTAGCGGGAGTCGGGCAGTACTTC. The rearrangement links TRBV28 to TRBJ2-7, with 13 positions matching TRBD2. The V and J ends lost 7 bases and 9 bases, in that order; junction bases with no gene match: 9. This CDR3 comprises 14 residues. In germline, CDR1 is MDHEN, CDR2 SYDVKM.

The sample holds many counts of this clonotype. The chain uses TRBV4-2 and TRBJ2-5; D remains unclear. V lost 1 base, J lost 3 bases, and 12 bases lay in between. CDR1 and CDR2 from the germline V gene are LGHNA and YNFKEQ. The CDR3 is 15 amino acids. The CDR3 is CASSQGEAAKETQYF. DNA of the CDR3: TGTGCCAGCAGCCAAGGAGAGGCAGCAAAAGAGACCCAGTACTTC.

In this sample, this clonotype turned up many times. The chain carries TRBV5-1 and TRBJ2-1, with 8 nucleotides matching TRBD2. The CDR3 is 14 amino acids. J lost 10 bases, V lost 4 bases, and 10 bases had no gene match. Germline values: CDR1 SGHRS, CDR2 YFSETQ. CDR3 amino acids: CASSPGLDFSEQFF. In DNA, the CDR3 is TGCGCCAGCAGCCCGGGACTAGATTTTAGCGAGCAGTTCTTC.

This clonotype occurred many times. This rearrangement joins TRBV14 to TRBJ2-7, with D unclear. The CDR3 is 14 residues long. Per germline, CDR1 SGHDN and CDR2 FVKESK. The V end was cut by 3 bases, the J end by 0 bases, with 9 bases between. The CDR3 DNA reads as TGTGCCAGCAGCCAGCGGACCTACTCCTACGAGCAGTACTTC. Translated, it gives CASSQRTYSYEQYF.

This clonotype was seen at least ten times. This sequence joins TRBV12-3 or TRBV12-4 and TRBJ1-6, with 7 bases lining up with TRBD1. The CDR3 runs to 15 residues. V lost 1 base to trimming and J lost 7 bases; unmatched junction nucleotides: 4. This CDR3 reads CASSLEGAYNSPLHF. CDR3 coding DNA: TGTGCCAGCAGTTTAGAGGGGGCTTACAATTCACCCCTCCACTTT.

This clonotype showed up many times. The rearrangement joins TRBV3-1 to TRBJ2-1; 10 positions agree with TRBD2. CDR1 is LGHDT, CDR2 YNNKEL, per germline (reference sequence). The CDR3 contains 14 residues. V shed 1 base and J 6 bases; nucleotides not matched to a gene: 0. The CDR3 coding sequence is TGTGCCAGCAGCCAAGCTAGCGGGGGCAATGAGCAGTTCTTC. As protein: CASSQASGGNEQFF.

This clonotype was counted ten times or more. The chain links TRBV20-1 to TRBJ2-7; 8 nucleotides agree with TRBD2. The ends lost 1 base at V and 3 bases at J; junction bases unmatched: 5. The germline CDR1 and CDR2 sequences are DFQATT and SNEGSKA (reference sequence). CDR3 size: 14 residues. The CDR3 nucleotides read TGCAGTGCTAGAGGACTAGCGAGCCGCTACGAGCAGTACTTC. This gives the protein CSARGLASRYEQYF.

This clonotype was observed many times. For the CDR3, the DNA is TGTGCCAGCAGCTTATTCCTATTCACAGATACGCAGTATTTT. As protein: CASSLFLFTDTQYF. The gene calls are TRBV7-2 and TRBJ2-3, with unresolved D. There are 14 residues in the CDR3. Trimming left V 2 bases short and J 2 bases short, with 8 bases between. Germline assignment: CDR1 SGHTA and CDR2 FQGNSA.

Many counts were recorded for this clonotype. The chain joins TRBV23-1 to TRBJ1-2; TRBD1 is a possible D gene (5 bases). TRBV23-1 is sorted into the ORF group, with uncertain function. V lost 6 bases and J lost 4, with 24 bases in between. The CDR3 spans 17 residues. In DNA, the CDR3 is TGCGCCAGCAGACGTTTTTTCAATCCTCAGGGATCCTATGGCTACACCTTC. It specifies CASRRFFNPQGSYGYTF.

This clonotype counts as medium-sized. The chain joins TRBV28 to TRBJ1-3; the D gene is possibly TRBD1 (6 bases). Germline values: CDR1 MDHEN, CDR2 SYDVKM. V was trimmed by 4 bases and J by 0 bases, leaving 10 bases between them. This CDR3 has 15 amino acids. CDR3 amino acids: CASSSGQTSGNTIYF. The CDR3, as DNA: TGTGCCAGCAGTTCTGGACAGACCTCTGGAAACACCATATATTTT.

The table lists this clonotype with many counts. Sequence at one end of the junction differs from germline and may be a read error. The chain joins TRBV6-2 or TRBV6-3 to TRBJ2-1; 8 bases are shared with TRBD2. The germline V gene has CDR1 MNHEY and CDR2 SVGEGT. CDR3 length: 13 amino acids. CDR3 coding DNA: TGTGCCAGCAGTAGCCACGGACTAGCTGGAGTAATCTTC. Its protein product is CASSSHGLAGVIF.

This clonotype appeared a few times. The V call is TRBV19, the J call TRBJ2-5; weak D call: TRBD2 (6 bases). Germline CDR1 LNHDA, CDR2 SQIVND (reference sequence). This CDR3 is 13 amino acids long. Trimming pared 5 bases from V and 5 bases from J, leaving 12 bases between. Written as DNA, the CDR3 is TGTGCCAGTAGTTTAGCGGCCGAGGAGACCCAGTACTTC. Its protein is CASSLAAEETQYF.

This clonotype was observed at least ten times. The chain uses TRBV7-8 and TRBJ2-3; 8 bases are shared with TRBD1. The CDR3 sequence is 16 residues long. CDR1 is SGHVS, CDR2 FQNEAQ, per germline. V gave up 1 base and J gave up 1 base; unmatched junction bases: 4. CDR3 nucleotides: TGTGCCAGCAGCTTAGGCAGGGGGCAAGGCACAGATACGCAGTATTTT. Translation gives CASSLGRGQGTDTQYF.

In its sample, this clonotype was seen many times. The gene calls are TRBV7-9 and TRBJ2-7, with D perhaps TRBD1 (6 bases). V dropped 2 bases and J dropped 0 bases, with 23 bases sitting between them. CDR1 and CDR2 (germline): SEHNR, FQNEAQ (reference sequence). This CDR3 is 19 amino acids long. CDR3 DNA sequence: TGTGCCAGCAGCTTAATGCAGGGGCCAAGTCCCCTCAGCTCCTACGAGCAGTACTTC. This sequence encodes CASSLMQGPSPLSSYEQYF.

This clonotype occurred many times. This rearrangement joins TRBV20-1 to TRBJ2-1; the D is unclear. CDR1 and CDR2 from the germline V gene are DFQATT and SNEGSKA (reference sequence). Trimming removed 0 bases at V and 7 bases at J, with 10 bases between. The CDR3 sequence is 13 residues long. The CDR3 DNA reads TGCAGTGCTAGAGATTTAGTGTTTAATGAGCAGTTCTTC. It specifies CSARDLVFNEQFF.

This clonotype was observed at least ten times. This chain links TRBV12-3 or TRBV12-4 with TRBJ2-2, with 12 bases matching TRBD2. The CDR3 has 19 amino acids. Trimming cost V 8 bases and J 1 base; bases outside gene matches: 14. CDR3 in DNA: TGTGCCAGCGGGGAAACTAGCGGGAGGAGAATAAAGAACACCGGGGAGCTGTTTTTT. Amino acid sequence: CASGETSGRRIKNTGELFF.